The rows below give T cell receptor beta chains drawn from one sample of a study of cytomegalovirus exposure and HLA in healthy donors. Data came from immunoSEQ multiplex PCR; TCRdb stores just in-frame clones and leaves some out. The sample includes roughly 160,000 clones, around 73% of them seen just once. The specimen was PBMCs. The source is a woman aged 18 to 35 in good health and CMV-seropositive. CDR3s include the opening cysteine and the closing phenylalanine or tryptophan. The D gene is left open where the match is weak. Clone size, where shown, is once, few, many, or a class for clones that have expanded.

TRBJ1-3	-	TRBV11-2	few	18	TGTGCCAGCAGCTTAGAGGGTCAGGTCGTGCTCTACGGAAACACCATATATTTT	CASSLEGQVVLYGNTIYF
TRBJ2-5	TRBD2	TRBV7-3	-	14	TGTGCCAGCAGCGTAACTAGCGGACAAGAGACCCAGTACTTC	CASSVTSGQETQYF
TRBJ2-2	TRBD2	TRBV18	-	17	TGTGCCAGCTCACCACGCCTAGCGGGGGCGGACACCGGGGAGCTGTTTTTT	CASSPRLAGADTGELFF
TRBJ2-1	-	TRBV5-4	few	15	TGTGCCAGCAGCTTGTCGCGGGCCGGCCTGATGGAGCAGTTCTTC	CASSLSRAGLMEQFF
TRBJ1-1	TRBD1	TRBV5-4	-	14	TGTGCCAGCAGCACACAGGGGATGAACACTGAAGCTTTCTTT	CASSTQGMNTEAFF
TRBJ2-1	-	TRBV18	-	14	TGTGCCAGCTCACCGCTGCGAGGGAGCAATGAGCAGTTCTTC	CASSPLRGSNEQFF
TRBJ1-5	-	TRBV21-1	-	17	TGTGCCAGCAGCAAAATCTACCCATATTATAGCAATCAGCCCCAGCATTTT	CASSKIYPYYSNQPQHF
TRBJ1-1	TRBD1	TRBV9	-	16	TGTGCCAGCAGCGCCGGGGACAGGGGTTTTCGCACTGAAGCTTTCTTT	CASSAGDRGFRTEAFF
TRBJ2-1	TRBD2	TRBV30	few	13	TGTGCCGGAACTAGCGGGGTTTCTAATGAGCAGTTCTTC	CAGTSGVSNEQFF
TRBJ1-4	TRBD1	TRBV7-8	-	15	TGTGCCAGCAGCCCGTGGACAGGGGCTAGTGAAAAACTGTTTTTT	CASSPWTGASEKLFF
TRBJ1-4	-	TRBV5-6	-	14	TGTGCCAGCAGCTTGGCAGGGGCACGGGAAAAACTGTTTTTT	CASSLAGAREKLFF
TRBJ1-2	TRBD1	TRBV27	-	14	TGTGCCAGCAGTTTAAGGGCAGGGGGTAGCGGCTACACCTTC	CASSLRAGGSGYTF
TRBJ1-2	TRBD1	TRBV29-1	-	16	TGCAGCGTTGGGGGGACAGGGGACATTGCTAACTATGGCTACACCTTC	CSVGGTGDIANYGYTF
TRBJ1-1	-	TRBV7-8	-	13	TGTGCCAGCAGCTTGGGGGCATACACTGAAGCTTTCTTT	CASSLGAYTEAFF
TRBJ2-2	-	TRBV7-3	-	13	TGTGCCAGCAGCCAAACTAGCCCCGGGGAGCTGTTTTTT	CASSQTSPGELFF